These 11 T cell receptor beta chains originate from one sample sequenced in a study of glioma-infiltrating T cells. The iRepertoire nested amplicon-rescue multiplex PCR amplified TCR alpha and beta CDR3s from RNA. TCRdb redid the calling of the multiplex PCR reads with MiXCR, one entry per CDR3 protein. The sample holds about 99,000 distinct CDR3 sequences; around 29% are singletons and the top ten take 44%. Sequencing was done on a sample of glioma tissue, nonneoplastic brain tissue, or PBMCs (not recorded which). The source is a human donor with low-grade glioma or glioblastoma, undergoing nonglioma brain surgery, or in good health (not recorded which).

V and J are TRBV12-3 or TRBV12-4 and TRBJ1-1, with 7 bases that match TRBD1. The CDR3 extends over 16 amino acids. Losses at the gene ends were 4 bases for V and 5 bases for J; bases not matched to a gene: 13. DNA of the CDR3: TGTGCCAGCAGTTCCACAGGGGAGGATTGGAAAACTGAAGCTTTCTTT. Translated, it gives CASSSTGEDWKTEAFF.

The chain has TRBV9 and TRBJ1-2; TRBD1 aligns across 7 bases. Germline values: CDR1 SGDLS, CDR2 YYNGEE. The CDR3 has 15 amino acids. The trim removed 3 bases at V and 10 bases at J, leaving 15 bases unmatched. The CDR3: CASSGQGPISTHYTF. The CDR3 coding sequence is TGTGCCAGCAGCGGACAGGGACCGATCTCAACTCACTACACCTTC.

A note on this clonotype: This sequence may be a read error, since a much larger clone differs from it by one base. The rearrangement uses TRBV2 and TRBJ2-5; 11 nucleotides line up with TRBD1. This CDR3 contains 13 residues. The germline V gene has CDR1 SNHLY and CDR2 FYNNEI. V shed 2 bases and J 13 bases; nucleotides not matched to a gene: 6. The CDR3, as DNA: TGTGCCAGCAGTGAATTGGACAGGGGGCGCAGGTACTTC. The encoded protein is CASSELDRGRRYF.

Notes on this clonotype: A read error may explain this, as a much larger clone is one base away. This chain connects TRBV7-2 to TRBJ2-1; no reliable D call. Germline CDR1 is SGHTA and CDR2 is FQGNSA. Between the trimmed V and J ends, which lost 6 bases and 5 bases, there was a span of 14 bases. The length of the CDR3 is 14 residues. CDR3 protein: CASRGRRGDNEQFF. The CDR3 coding sequence is TGTGCCAGCAGAGGTCGTAGAGGAGACAATGAGCAGTTCTTC.

This clonotype came up a few times. V usage is TRBV28 and J usage is TRBJ1-4; D is perhaps TRBD1 (5 bases). This CDR3 region has 13 residues. Germline V gives CDR1 MDHEN, CDR2 SYDVKM. V lost 2 bases and J 7 bases, leaving 8 bases between the germline ends. The CDR3 DNA is TGTGCCAGCAGTTTACCAGGGTTTGAAAAACTGTTTTTT. As protein: CASSLPGFEKLFF.

This clonotype has more than one count but fewer than ten. The J gene is TRBJ1-5, the V gene TRBV7-9; D possibly corresponds to TRBD1 (5 bases). The CDR3 is made up of 17 amino acids. The germline V gene has CDR1 SEHNR and CDR2 FQNEAQ (reference sequence). The germline V and J ends were trimmed by 0 bases and 7 bases, with 19 bases remaining between them. CDR3 nucleotides: TGTGCCAGCAGCTTAGCTGTGGGGGGGTGGAAGGGCCAGCCCCAGCATTTT. Residues: CASSLAVGGWKGQPQHF.

The rearrangement joins TRBV14 to TRBJ1-3; 8 bases are shared with TRBD1. Trimming removed 0 bases from V and 3 bases from J; junction bases left unmatched: 4. Germline CDR1 and CDR2: SGHDN and FVKESK. There are 16 residues in the CDR3. CDR3 loop: CASSQEVGTGGNTIYF. The CDR3 region has the DNA TGTGCCAGCAGCCAAGAAGTGGGGACAGGTGGAAACACCATATATTTT.

This clonotype was seen just once. One base away lies a much larger clone, so this may be a sequencing read error. The chain couples TRBV27 to TRBJ2-1; maybe TRBD2 (5 bases). Germline CDR1 reads MNHEY; CDR2 reads SMNVEV (reference sequence). The CDR3 is 15 residues long. V lost 2 bases to trimming and J lost 7 bases, with 15 bases between them. For the CDR3, the DNA is TGTGCCAGCAGTTTAACCGTCCCCCGGGGAAATGAGCAGTTCTTC. This codes for CASSLTVPRGNEQFF.

This chain uses TRBV2 with TRBJ2-2, with D perhaps assigned TRBD1 or TRBD2 (6 bases each). The CDR3 contains 15 residues. Germline loops: CDR1 SNHLY, CDR2 FYNNEI. V lost 6 bases to trimming and J lost 3 bases, with 14 bases between them. CDR3 loop: CASRGGHGDTGELFF. The CDR3 region has the DNA TGTGCCAGCAGGGGGGGACACGGAGACACCGGGGAGCTGTTTTTT.

This clonotype was recorded at least ten times. The CDR3 DNA follows: TGTGCCAGCAGTCCACAGGGGGCTATCTATGGCTACACCTTC. This encodes CASSPQGAIYGYTF. V gene TRBV6-1 combines with J gene TRBJ1-2; TRBD1 matches at 9 bases. This CDR3 is built from 14 residues. Germline CDR1 MNHNS, CDR2 SASEGT. Unmatched junction bases numbered 5, after V lost 5 bases and J lost 4 bases.

In this sample, this clonotype turned up a few times. The genes are TRBV28 and TRBJ2-3, with 9 bases lining up with TRBD2. Per the germline V gene, CDR1 is MDHEN and CDR2 is SYDVKM. V lost 4 bases and J lost 6; bases outside the gene matches: 20. The CDR3 totals 19 residues. The CDR3 reads CASSSNHLPAGGRLDTQYF. The CDR3 nucleotides read TGTGCCAGCAGTTCCAACCACCTTCCAGCGGGGGGAAGGTTGGATACGCAGTATTTT.